This T cell receptor (beta chain) was captured by sequencing in a study of cytomegalovirus exposure and HLA in healthy donors. Across the study: The early release's HLA-typed donors yielded tens of millions of unique TCRs.

General study points: TCR beta chains associated with HLA were, in a later analysis, more clonally expanded than equally common others. CMV antigen specificity was confirmed in vitro for a few CMV-associated chains.

Primers: 60 Vbeta forward and 13 Jbeta reverse. Here immunoSEQ multiplex PCR was the method, and the copy in TCRdb shows in-frame clones only, minus some. The sample carries roughly 280,000 clones, roughly two thirds recorded once. A word on this clone: Antigen: not known.

The CDR3 has 15 residues. Germline V lookup: CDR1 MGHRA, CDR2 YSYEKL. Trimming pared 1 base from V and 6 bases from J, leaving 15 bases between. The sequencing input was PBMCs. This receptor was identified in a female donor in good health and CMV-seronegative. This chain links TRBV4-1 with TRBJ1-1; D is uncertain. The DNA of the CDR3 is TGCGCCAGCAGCCAAGTGGGAGGGAAGGAGGCTGAAGCTTTCTTT. It yields the protein CASSQVGGKEAEAFF.